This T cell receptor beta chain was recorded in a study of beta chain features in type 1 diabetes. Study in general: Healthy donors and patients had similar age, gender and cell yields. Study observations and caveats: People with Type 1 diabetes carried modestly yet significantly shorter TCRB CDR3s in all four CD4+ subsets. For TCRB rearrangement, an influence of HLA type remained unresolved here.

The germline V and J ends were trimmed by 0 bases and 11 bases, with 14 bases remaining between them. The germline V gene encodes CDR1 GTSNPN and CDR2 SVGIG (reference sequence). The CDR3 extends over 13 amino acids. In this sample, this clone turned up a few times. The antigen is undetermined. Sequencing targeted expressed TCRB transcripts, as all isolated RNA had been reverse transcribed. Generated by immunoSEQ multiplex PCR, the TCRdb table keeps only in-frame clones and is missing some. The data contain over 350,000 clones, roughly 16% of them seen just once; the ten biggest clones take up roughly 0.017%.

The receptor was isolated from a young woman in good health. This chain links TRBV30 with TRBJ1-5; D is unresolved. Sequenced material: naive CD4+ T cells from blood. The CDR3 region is CAWSVSGWESQHF. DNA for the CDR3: TGTGCCTGGAGTGTAAGCGGATGGGAGTCCCAGCATTTT.